The rows below give T cell receptor beta chains drawn from one sample of a study of beta chain features in type 1 diabetes. Assay: immunoSEQ multiplex PCR; the TCRdb copy retains only in-frame clones and omits some. The sample lists about 220,000 clones, around 9.9% seen once, with approximately 1.4% in the top ten. Sequenced material: central memory CD4+ T cells from blood. These receptors were obtained from a man in his late teens or twenties in good health. Each CDR3 is given with its conserved first and last residue. Fields, in order: clone size, D gene, V gene, J gene, CDR3 DNA, CDR3 protein. A D gene is named only where the DNA matches it firmly. For some rows the clone size is stated as once, few or many, or as a class when expanded; others skip it.

abundance: .
d_gene: TRBD2
v_gene: TRBV7-3
j_gene: TRBJ2-1
CDR3nt: TGTGCCAGCAGCTTAGCGAGGACTAGCGGGCCTTACAATGAGCAGTTCTTC
CDR3aa: CASSLARTSGPYNEQFF

abundance: many
d_gene: TRBD2
v_gene: TRBV29-1
j_gene: TRBJ2-3
CDR3nt: TGCAGCACGGGGGGAGCGGGAGGTCTAGATACGCAGTATTTT
CDR3aa: CSTGGAGGLDTQYF

abundance: few
d_gene: .
v_gene: TRBV15
j_gene: TRBJ1-5
CDR3nt: TGTGCCACCAGCAGAGACGGTAATCAGCCCCAGCATTTT
CDR3aa: CATSRDGNQPQHF

abundance: many
d_gene: .
v_gene: TRBV2
j_gene: TRBJ2-7
CDR3nt: TGTGCCAGCAGTAAGGGCCTTTCCGGGCCGGGAGAGCAGTACTTC
CDR3aa: CASSKGLSGPGEQYF

abundance: .
d_gene: .
v_gene: TRBV9
j_gene: TRBJ1-1
CDR3nt: TGTGCCAGCAGCGTAGACCCCCTAGAACATCTGAACACTGAAGCTTTCTTT
CDR3aa: CASSVDPLEHLNTEAFF

abundance: few
d_gene: .
v_gene: TRBV28
j_gene: TRBJ2-5
CDR3nt: TGTGCCAGCAGCACAGCAGGGTCATCGGAGACCCAGTACTTC
CDR3aa: CASSTAGSSETQYF

abundance: few
d_gene: .
v_gene: TRBV4-1
j_gene: TRBJ2-7
CDR3nt: TGCGCCAGCAGCCGGGGCGGGACCGTCTCCTACGAGCAGTACTTC
CDR3aa: CASSRGGTVSYEQYF

abundance: few
d_gene: TRBD1
v_gene: TRBV7-2
j_gene: TRBJ2-7
CDR3nt: TGTGCCAGCAGCGGACAGGGGTACTCCTACGAGCAGTACTTC
CDR3aa: CASSGQGYSYEQYF

abundance: few
d_gene: .
v_gene: TRBV2
j_gene: TRBJ2-3
CDR3nt: TGTGCCAGCAGCCGAGGATGGTACCCTGAAGGCACAGATACGCAGTATTTT
CDR3aa: CASSRGWYPEGTDTQYF

abundance: .
d_gene: TRBD2
v_gene: TRBV9
j_gene: TRBJ2-3
CDR3nt: TGTGCCAGCAGCGGTACTGTCCTAGCGGGAGCGACAGATACGCAGTATTTT
CDR3aa: CASSGTVLAGATDTQYF

abundance: .
d_gene: TRBD1
v_gene: TRBV25-1
j_gene: TRBJ2-3
CDR3nt: TGTGCCAGCAGTGAATTAGACAGGGGACATACGCAGTATTTT
CDR3aa: CASSELDRGHTQYF

abundance: .
d_gene: .
v_gene: TRBV28
j_gene: TRBJ2-5
CDR3nt: TGTGCCAGCAGTGCCTCCTTATACCGGGGGACCCAGTACTTC
CDR3aa: CASSASLYRGTQYF

abundance: few
d_gene: .
v_gene: TRBV18
j_gene: TRBJ1-2
CDR3nt: TGTGCCAGCTCACCACCCTCAAGCCTTATTGGCTACACCTTC
CDR3aa: CASSPPSSLIGYTF

abundance: .
d_gene: TRBD2
v_gene: TRBV5-4
j_gene: TRBJ2-1
CDR3nt: TGTGCCAGCAGCTTTGATCGTTCTAGCGGGAGGGATGCGTTCTTC
CDR3aa: CASSFDRSSGRDAFF

abundance: few
d_gene: .
v_gene: TRBV5-1
j_gene: TRBJ1-2
CDR3nt: TGCGCCAGCAGGGATGGGACGGACAATGGCTACACCTTC
CDR3aa: CASRDGTDNGYTF

abundance: few
d_gene: .
v_gene: TRBV7-2
j_gene: TRBJ1-1
CDR3nt: TGTGCCAGCAGCTTGGGACGGATGAACACTGAAGCTTTCTTT
CDR3aa: CASSLGRMNTEAFF

abundance: .
d_gene: TRBD2
v_gene: TRBV20-1
j_gene: TRBJ2-1
CDR3nt: TGCAGTGCTGGCAAACTAGCGGAGCAGTTCTTC
CDR3aa: CSAGKLAEQFF

abundance: few
d_gene: TRBD2
v_gene: TRBV29-1
j_gene: TRBJ2-2
CDR3nt: TGCAGCGTGAGCGGGGGATTGGCCGGGGAGCTGTTTTTT
CDR3aa: CSVSGGLAGELFF

abundance: once
d_gene: TRBD2
v_gene: TRBV2
j_gene: TRBJ2-7
CDR3nt: TGTGCCAGCACAACGGGACTAGCGGGAGTCTCGGGCTACGAGCAGTACTTC
CDR3aa: CASTTGLAGVSGYEQYF

abundance: .
d_gene: .
v_gene: TRBV30
j_gene: TRBJ1-2
CDR3nt: TGTGCCTGGAGTTCTAACTATGGCTACACCTTC
CDR3aa: CAWSSNYGYTF

abundance: many
d_gene: .
v_gene: TRBV7-9
j_gene: TRBJ2-1
CDR3nt: TGTGCCAGCAGCTTAGAGGCTACCTCCTACAATGAGCAGTTCTTC
CDR3aa: CASSLEATSYNEQFF

abundance: few
d_gene: .
v_gene: TRBV5-1
j_gene: TRBJ2-7
CDR3nt: TGCGCCAGCAGCTTGTCTGGGGCCACCTACGAGCAGTACTTC
CDR3aa: CASSLSGATYEQYF

abundance: .
d_gene: TRBD1
v_gene: TRBV30
j_gene: TRBJ1-2
CDR3nt: TGTGCCCGAAAGGGGGCGGAATATGGCTACACCTTC
CDR3aa: CARKGAEYGYTF

abundance: few
d_gene: .
v_gene: TRBV10-3
j_gene: TRBJ2-2
CDR3nt: TGTGCCATCAGTGAGTCCAACAGACTCGGCGGGGAGCTGTTTTTT
CDR3aa: CAISESNRLGGELFF

abundance: .
d_gene: .
v_gene: TRBV2
j_gene: TRBJ1-1
CDR3nt: TGTGCCAGCAGTGTGGGGGGATTCAACACTGAAGCTTTCTTT
CDR3aa: CASSVGGFNTEAFF

abundance: .
d_gene: TRBD1
v_gene: TRBV4-2
j_gene: TRBJ1-2
CDR3nt: TGTGCCAGCAGCCGAGACGGGACAGTGCGAGGCTACACCTTC
CDR3aa: CASSRDGTVRGYTF

abundance: .
d_gene: TRBD2
v_gene: TRBV7-2
j_gene: TRBJ2-7
CDR3nt: TGTGCCAGCAAAACTAGCGGAGCCTCCTACGAGCAGTACTTC
CDR3aa: CASKTSGASYEQYF

abundance: .
d_gene: .
v_gene: TRBV11-1
j_gene: TRBJ2-3
CDR3nt: TGTGCCAGCAGCTTCGCCTTTGTCAACACAGATACGCAGTATTTT
CDR3aa: CASSFAFVNTDTQYF

abundance: few
d_gene: .
v_gene: TRBV9
j_gene: TRBJ1-1
CDR3nt: TGTGCCAGCAGCGTAGATTGGAACACTGAAGCTTTCTTT
CDR3aa: CASSVDWNTEAFF

abundance: few
d_gene: .
v_gene: TRBV15
j_gene: TRBJ2-1
CDR3nt: TGTGCCACCAGGAGGGGGGACGTTGACAATGAGCAGTTCTTC
CDR3aa: CATRRGDVDNEQFF

abundance: .
d_gene: .
v_gene: TRBV28
j_gene: TRBJ2-5
CDR3nt: TGTGCCAGCAGGTCCTCTCCTAGGGAGGAGACCCAGTACTTC
CDR3aa: CASRSSPREETQYF

abundance: .
d_gene: .
v_gene: TRBV5-6
j_gene: TRBJ2-7
CDR3nt: TGTGCCAGCAGCTTGGGCGAGGGTACGTACTTC
CDR3aa: CASSLGEGTYF

abundance: many
d_gene: .
v_gene: TRBV30
j_gene: TRBJ1-2
CDR3nt: TGTGCCTGGAGTGTCCCATCTCTGAACTATGGCTACACCTTC
CDR3aa: CAWSVPSLNYGYTF

abundance: .
d_gene: TRBD1
v_gene: TRBV19
j_gene: TRBJ2-7
CDR3nt: TGTGCCAGTAGTATAGTCGGGACAGGGGCCTACGAGCAGTACTTC
CDR3aa: CASSIVGTGAYEQYF

abundance: .
d_gene: TRBD2
v_gene: TRBV18
j_gene: TRBJ2-1
CDR3nt: TGTGCCAGCTCAGCGCTAGCGGGAGCTTACAATGAGCAGTTCTTC
CDR3aa: CASSALAGAYNEQFF

abundance: few
d_gene: TRBD1
v_gene: TRBV5-4
j_gene: TRBJ2-5
CDR3nt: TGTGCCAGCAACGGACAGGTACAAGAGACCCAGTACTTC
CDR3aa: CASNGQVQETQYF

abundance: few
d_gene: .
v_gene: TRBV7-2
j_gene: TRBJ2-1
CDR3nt: TGTGCCAGCAGCTTACTAGGGTTACGAACCGATGAGCAGTTCTTC
CDR3aa: CASSLLGLRTDEQFF